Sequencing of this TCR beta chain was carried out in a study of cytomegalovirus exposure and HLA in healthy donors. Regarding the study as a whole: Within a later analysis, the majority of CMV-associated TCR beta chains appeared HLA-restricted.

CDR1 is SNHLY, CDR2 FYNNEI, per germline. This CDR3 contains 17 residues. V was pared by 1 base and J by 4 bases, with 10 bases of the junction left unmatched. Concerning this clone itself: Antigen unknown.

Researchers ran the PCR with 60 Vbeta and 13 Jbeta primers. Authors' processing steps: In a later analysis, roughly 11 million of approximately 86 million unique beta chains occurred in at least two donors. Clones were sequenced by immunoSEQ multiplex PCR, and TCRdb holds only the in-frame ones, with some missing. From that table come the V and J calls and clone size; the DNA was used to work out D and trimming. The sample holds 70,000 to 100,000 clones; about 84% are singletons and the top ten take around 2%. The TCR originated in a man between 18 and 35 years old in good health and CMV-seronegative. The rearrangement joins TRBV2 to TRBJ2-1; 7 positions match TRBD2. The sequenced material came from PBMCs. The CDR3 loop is CASSEDERTSTYNEQFF. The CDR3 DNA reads TGTGCCAGCAGTGAAGACGAGAGGACTAGTACATACAATGAGCAGTTCTTC. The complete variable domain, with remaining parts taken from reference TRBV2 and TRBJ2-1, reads EPEVTQTPSHQVTQMGQEVILRCVPISNHLYFYWYRQILGQKVEFLVSFYNNEISEKSEIFDDQFSVERPDGSNFTLKIRSTKLEDSAMYFCASSEDERTSTYNEQFFGPGTRLTVL.